This record covers a single TCR beta chain. The antigen is not known. Other nucleotide sequences from this sample produce the same CDR3. Libraries were prepared by immunoSEQ multiplex PCR; TCRdb keeps only in-frame clonotypes and omits some of them. The sample includes 15,000 or so clones, approximately 56% of them seen just once. The length of the CDR3 is 15 residues. Trimming pared 0 bases from V and 3 bases from J, leaving 9 bases between. Germline CDR1 and CDR2: ENHRY and SYGVKD. These data originate in a study of radiation and T cells in renal cell carcinoma. The treatment denotes: treatment-naive control, cytoreductive nephrectomy. This renal cell carcinoma was of the clear cell type. Study results and limitations: In nephrectomy-only tumors, top 100 clonotypes averaged around 45%, versus around 50% irradiated.

The sequence derives from a man in his 60s with renal cell carcinoma. This rearrangement joins TRBV10-3 to TRBJ1-5, with D possibly matching TRBD1 (5 bases). This specimen was tumor tissue, taken from a patient whose treatment was nephrectomy without radiotherapy. The DNA for the CDR3 is TGTGCCATCAGTGAGTCGGGGGGATTCAATCAGCCCCAGCATTTT. Translated, it gives CAISESGGFNQPQHF.